This T cell receptor (beta chain) comes out of a study of T cells in Graves' hyperthyroidism and ophthalmopathy. This clonotype was counted a single time. Its matching antigen is unknown. The authors deemed Graves' hyperthyroidism stable absent ophthalmopathy progression within 18 months. The study excluded patients with uncontrolled infection, other autoimmune disease, pregnancy or lactation. Study results and caveats: Most clonotypes expanded in the thyroid (above 0.001) were also present in blood.

RNA transcripts gave rise to amplified TCR beta CDR3 regions. Primed by the HTBI set, a first-round RT-PCR was run on the TCR CDR3. TCRdb used MiXCR to reprocess the multiplex PCR reads, holding one entry per CDR3 protein. Here the sample spans 100,000 to 140,000 distinct CDR3 sequences, about 15% being singletons. The CDR3 runs 14 residues. V trimming: 5 bases; J trimming: 8 bases; junction bases outside the gene matches: 9. Germline CDR1 and CDR2: DFQATT and SNEGSKA (reference sequence). The sequencing input was blood. The origin of this receptor is a woman aged 45-59 years with Graves' hyperthyroidism. The gene calls are TRBV20-1 and TRBJ2-1, with 10 bases identical to TRBD2. The CDR3 sequence is CSASGLAVGHEQFF. The CDR3 nucleotides read TGCAGTGCTTCAGGACTAGCGGTTGGTCATGAGCAGTTCTTC.